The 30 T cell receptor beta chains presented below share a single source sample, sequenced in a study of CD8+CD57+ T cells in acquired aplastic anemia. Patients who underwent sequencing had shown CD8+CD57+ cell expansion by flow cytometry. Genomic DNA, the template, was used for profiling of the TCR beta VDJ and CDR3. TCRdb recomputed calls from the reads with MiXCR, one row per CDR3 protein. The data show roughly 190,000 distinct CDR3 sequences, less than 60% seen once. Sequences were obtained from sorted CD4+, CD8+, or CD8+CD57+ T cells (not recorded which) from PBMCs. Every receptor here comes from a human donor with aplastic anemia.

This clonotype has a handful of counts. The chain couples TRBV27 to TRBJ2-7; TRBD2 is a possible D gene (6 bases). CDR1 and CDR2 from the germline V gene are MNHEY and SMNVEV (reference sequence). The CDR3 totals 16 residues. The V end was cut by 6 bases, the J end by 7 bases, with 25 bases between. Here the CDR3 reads CASRGGLSVASGEQYF. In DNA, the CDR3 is TGTGCCAGCAGAGGAGGGTTGTCGGTCGCATCGGGGGAGCAGTACTTC.

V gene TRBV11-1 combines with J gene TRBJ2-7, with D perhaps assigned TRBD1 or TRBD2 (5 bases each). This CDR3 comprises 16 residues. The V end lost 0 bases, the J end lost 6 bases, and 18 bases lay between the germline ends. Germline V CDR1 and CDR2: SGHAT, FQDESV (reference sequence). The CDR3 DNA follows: TGTGCCAGCAGCTTAGCCTCGGGGCCCTTGTTGCTCGAGCAGTACTTC. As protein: CASSLASGPLLLEQYF. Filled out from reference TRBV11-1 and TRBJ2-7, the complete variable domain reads EAEVAQSPRYKITEKSQAVAFWCDPISGHATLYWYRQILGQGPELLVQFQDESVVDDSQLPKDRFSAERLKGVDSTLKIQPAELGDSAMYLCASSLASGPLLLEQYFGPGTRLTVT.

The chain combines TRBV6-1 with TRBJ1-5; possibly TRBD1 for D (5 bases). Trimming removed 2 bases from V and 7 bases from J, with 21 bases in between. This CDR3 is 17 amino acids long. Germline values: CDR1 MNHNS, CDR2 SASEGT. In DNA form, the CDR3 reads TGTGCCAGCAGTGAACTCGTTTTCCGAGGGGTCGGACAGCCCCAGCATTTT. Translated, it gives CASSELVFRGVGQPQHF.

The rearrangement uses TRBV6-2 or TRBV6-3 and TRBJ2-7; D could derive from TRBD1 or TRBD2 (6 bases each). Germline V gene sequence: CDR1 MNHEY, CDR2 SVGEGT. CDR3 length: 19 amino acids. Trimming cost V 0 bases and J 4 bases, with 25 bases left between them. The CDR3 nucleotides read TGTGCCAGCAGTTACTCGACTACAGGGAAAGGGGGGTGGGGGTACGAGCAGTACTTC. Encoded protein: CASSYSTTGKGGWGYEQYF.

CDR3 sequence reads: CASSIDPGGTDTQYF. Written as DNA, the CDR3 is TGTGCCAGTAGTATTGACCCCGGGGGGACAGATACGCAGTATTTT. This chain joins TRBV19 and TRBJ2-3, with 7 bases that match TRBD2. Unmatched junction bases numbered 6, after V lost 3 bases and J lost 3 bases. The CDR3 consists of 15 residues. CDR1 and CDR2 (germline): LNHDA, SQIVND (reference sequence).

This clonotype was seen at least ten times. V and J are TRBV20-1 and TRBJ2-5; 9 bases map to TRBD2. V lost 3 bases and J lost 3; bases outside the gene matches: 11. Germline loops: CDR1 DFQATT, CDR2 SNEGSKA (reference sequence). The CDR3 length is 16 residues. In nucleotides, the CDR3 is TGCAGTGCTAGTTCGGCTAGCGGGATAATGAAAGAGACCCAGTACTTC. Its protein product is CSASSASGIMKETQYF.

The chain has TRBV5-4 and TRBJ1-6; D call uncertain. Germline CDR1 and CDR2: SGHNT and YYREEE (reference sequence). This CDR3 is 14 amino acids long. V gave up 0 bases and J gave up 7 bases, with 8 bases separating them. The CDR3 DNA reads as TGTGCCAGCAGCTTGGGACATACAAATTCACCCCTCCACTTT. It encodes CASSLGHTNSPLHF.

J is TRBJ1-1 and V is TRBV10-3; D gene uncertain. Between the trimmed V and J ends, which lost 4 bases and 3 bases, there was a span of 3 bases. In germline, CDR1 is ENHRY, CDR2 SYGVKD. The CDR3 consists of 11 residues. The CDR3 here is CAISVDTEAFF. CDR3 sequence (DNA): TGTGCCATCAGTGTGGACACTGAAGCTTTCTTT.

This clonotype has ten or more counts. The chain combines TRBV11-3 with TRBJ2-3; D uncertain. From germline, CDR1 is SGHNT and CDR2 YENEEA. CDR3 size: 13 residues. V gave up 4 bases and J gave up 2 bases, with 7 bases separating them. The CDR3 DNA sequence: TGTGCCAGCAGCTCTGCCTACACAGATACGCAGTATTTT. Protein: CASSSAYTDTQYF.

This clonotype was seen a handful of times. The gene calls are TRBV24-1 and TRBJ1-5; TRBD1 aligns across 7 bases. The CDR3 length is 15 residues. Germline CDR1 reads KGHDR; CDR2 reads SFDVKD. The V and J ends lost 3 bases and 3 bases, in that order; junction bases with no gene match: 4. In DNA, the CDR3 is TGTGCCACCAGTGATCGGGACAGTTCCAATCAGCCCCAGCATTTT. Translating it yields CATSDRDSSNQPQHF.

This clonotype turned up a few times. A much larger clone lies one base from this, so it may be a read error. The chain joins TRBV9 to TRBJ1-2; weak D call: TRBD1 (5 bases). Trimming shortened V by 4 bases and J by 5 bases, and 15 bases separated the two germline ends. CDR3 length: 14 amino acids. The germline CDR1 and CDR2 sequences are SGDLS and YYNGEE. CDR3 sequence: CASSPRGSSYGYTF. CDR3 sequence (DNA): TGTGCCAGCAGCCCCCGGGGCAGCTCTTATGGCTACACCTTC.

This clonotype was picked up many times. Here the CDR3 DNA reads TGTGCCAGCAGCTTAGCAGGAGGAGGCCACGAGCAGTACTTC. Amino acids: CASSLAGGGHEQYF. V and J are TRBV7-8 and TRBJ2-7; D may be TRBD2 (5 bases). V dropped 0 bases and J dropped 5 bases, with 11 bases sitting between them. Germline CDR1 SGHVS, CDR2 FQNEAQ. The CDR3 consists of 14 residues.

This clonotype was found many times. CDR3 DNA sequence: TGTGCCAGCAGCTCCGCCGGGACAGGGATAACTTTCTTT. Amino acids: CASSSAGTGITFF. The chain carries TRBV7-9 and TRBJ1-1, with 9 nucleotides matching TRBD1. Trimming cost V 4 bases and J 12 bases; bases outside gene matches: 9. Germline lookup yields CDR1 SEHNR and CDR2 FQNEAQ (reference sequence). CDR3 size: 13 residues.

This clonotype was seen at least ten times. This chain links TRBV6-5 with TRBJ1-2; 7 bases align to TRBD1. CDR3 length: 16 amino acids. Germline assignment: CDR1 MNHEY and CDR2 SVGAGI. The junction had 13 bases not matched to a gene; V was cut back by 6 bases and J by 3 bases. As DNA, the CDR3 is TGTGCCAGCAGCTACGCCAGGGACAGCCTTCACTATGGCTACACCTTC. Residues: CASSYARDSLHYGYTF.

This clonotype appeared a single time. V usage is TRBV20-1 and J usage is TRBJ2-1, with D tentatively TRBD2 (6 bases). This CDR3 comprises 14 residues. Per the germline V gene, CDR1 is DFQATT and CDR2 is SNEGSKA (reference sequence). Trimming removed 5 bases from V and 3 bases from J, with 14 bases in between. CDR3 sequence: CSAGRRGGYNEQFF. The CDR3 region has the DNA TGCAGTGCTGGAAGGAGGGGCGGCTACAATGAGCAGTTCTTC.

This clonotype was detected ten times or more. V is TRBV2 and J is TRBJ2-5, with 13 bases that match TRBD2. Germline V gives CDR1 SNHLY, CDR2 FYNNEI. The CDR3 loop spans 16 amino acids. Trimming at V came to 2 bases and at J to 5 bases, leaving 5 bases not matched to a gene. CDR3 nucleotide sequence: TGTGCCAGCAGTGAAAGGACTAGCGGGAGTTGGGAGACCCAGTACTTC. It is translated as CASSERTSGSWETQYF.

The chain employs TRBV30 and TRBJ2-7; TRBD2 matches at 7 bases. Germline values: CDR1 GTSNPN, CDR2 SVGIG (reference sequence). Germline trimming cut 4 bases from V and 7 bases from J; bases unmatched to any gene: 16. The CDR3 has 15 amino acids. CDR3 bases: TGTGCCTGGAACCTGGGAGCGGGGCGTACGGGGGAGCAGTACTTC. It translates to CAWNLGAGRTGEQYF.

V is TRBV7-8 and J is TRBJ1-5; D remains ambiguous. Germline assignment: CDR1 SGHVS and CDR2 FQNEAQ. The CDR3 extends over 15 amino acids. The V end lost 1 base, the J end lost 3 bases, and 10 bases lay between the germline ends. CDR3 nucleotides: TGTGCCAGCAGCTTAGGGGTCCCCTCCAATCAGCCCCAGCATTTT. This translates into CASSLGVPSNQPQHF.

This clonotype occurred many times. CDR3 loop: CASSPGTGLNSPLHF. CDR3 coding DNA: TGTGCCAGCAGCCCCGGGACGGGCCTTAATTCACCCCTCCACTTT. V and J are TRBV5-8 and TRBJ1-6; the D gene is possibly TRBD1 (5 bases). The CDR3 covers 15 residues. Germline V gives CDR1 SGHTS, CDR2 YDEGEE. V lost 4 bases, J lost 6 bases, and 14 bases lay in between.

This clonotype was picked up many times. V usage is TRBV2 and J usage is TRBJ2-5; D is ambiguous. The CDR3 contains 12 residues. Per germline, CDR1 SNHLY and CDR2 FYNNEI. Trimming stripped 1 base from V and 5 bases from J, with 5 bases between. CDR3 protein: CASSEVVETQYF. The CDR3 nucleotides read TGTGCCAGCAGTGAAGTCGTCGAGACCCAGTACTTC.

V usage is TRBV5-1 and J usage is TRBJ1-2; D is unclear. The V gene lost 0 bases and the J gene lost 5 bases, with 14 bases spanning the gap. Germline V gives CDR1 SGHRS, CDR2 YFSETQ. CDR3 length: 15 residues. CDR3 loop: CASSLGAGGRYGYTF. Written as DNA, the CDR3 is TGCGCCAGCAGCTTGGGGGCAGGTGGTCGGTATGGCTACACCTTC.

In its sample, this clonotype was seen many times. The CDR3 nucleotides read TGTGCCAGTAGTCTATTAGGACAGGCCTATGGCTACACCTTC. It codes for CASSLLGQAYGYTF. The chain couples TRBV19 to TRBJ1-2; 7 bases fit TRBD1. The V and J ends lost 5 bases and 4 bases, in that order; junction bases with no gene match: 7. Germline CDR1 and CDR2: LNHDA and SQIVND (reference sequence). The CDR3 runs to 14 residues.

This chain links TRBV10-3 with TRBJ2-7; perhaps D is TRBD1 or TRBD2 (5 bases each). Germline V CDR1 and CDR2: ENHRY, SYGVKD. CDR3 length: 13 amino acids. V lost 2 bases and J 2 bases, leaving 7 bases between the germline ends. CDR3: CAISETGPYEQYF. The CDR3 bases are TGTGCCATCAGTGAGACGGGACCCTACGAGCAGTACTTC.

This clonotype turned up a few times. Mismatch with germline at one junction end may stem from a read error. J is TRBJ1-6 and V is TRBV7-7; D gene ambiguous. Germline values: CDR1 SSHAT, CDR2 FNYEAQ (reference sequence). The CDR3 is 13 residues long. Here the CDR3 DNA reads TGTGCTAGCAGCGACACATTGGGTTCACCCCTCCACTTT. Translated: CASSDTLGSPLHF. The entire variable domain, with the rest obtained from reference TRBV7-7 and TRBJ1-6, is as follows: GAGVSQSPRYKVTKRGQDVTLRCDPISSHATLYWYQQALGQGPEFLTYFNYEAQPDKSGLPSDRFSAERPEGSISTLTIQRTEQRDSAMYRCASSDTLGSPLHFGNGTRLTVT.

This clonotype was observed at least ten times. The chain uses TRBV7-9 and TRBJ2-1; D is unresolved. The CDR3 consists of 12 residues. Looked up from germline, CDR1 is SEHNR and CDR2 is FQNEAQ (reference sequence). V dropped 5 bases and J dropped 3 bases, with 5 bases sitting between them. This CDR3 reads CASSRDYNEQFF. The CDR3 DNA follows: TGTGCCAGCAGCAGAGACTACAATGAGCAGTTCTTC. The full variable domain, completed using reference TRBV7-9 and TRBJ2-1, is DTGVSQNPRHKITKRGQNVTFRCDPISEHNRLYWYRQTLGQGPEFLTYFQNEAQLEKSRLLSDRFSAERPKGSFSTLEIQRTEQGDSAMYLCASSRDYNEQFFGPGTRLTVL.

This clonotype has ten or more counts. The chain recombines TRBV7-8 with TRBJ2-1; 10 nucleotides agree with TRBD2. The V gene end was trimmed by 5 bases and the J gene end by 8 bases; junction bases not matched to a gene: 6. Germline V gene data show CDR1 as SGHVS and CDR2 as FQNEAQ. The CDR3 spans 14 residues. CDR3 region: CASSPSGSVDEQFF. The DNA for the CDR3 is TGTGCCAGCAGCCCTAGCGGGAGTGTGGATGAGCAGTTCTTC.

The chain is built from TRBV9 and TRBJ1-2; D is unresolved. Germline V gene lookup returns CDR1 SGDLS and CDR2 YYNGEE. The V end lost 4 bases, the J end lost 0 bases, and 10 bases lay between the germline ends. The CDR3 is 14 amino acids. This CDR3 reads CASSMDGANYGYTF. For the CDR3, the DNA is TGTGCCAGCAGCATGGACGGAGCTAACTATGGCTACACCTTC.

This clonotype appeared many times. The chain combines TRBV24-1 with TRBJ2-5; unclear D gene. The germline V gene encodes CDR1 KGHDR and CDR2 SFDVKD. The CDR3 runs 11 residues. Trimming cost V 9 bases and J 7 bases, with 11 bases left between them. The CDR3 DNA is TGTGCCACCTCCCATCGCGCGACCCAGTACTTC. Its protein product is CATSHRATQYF.

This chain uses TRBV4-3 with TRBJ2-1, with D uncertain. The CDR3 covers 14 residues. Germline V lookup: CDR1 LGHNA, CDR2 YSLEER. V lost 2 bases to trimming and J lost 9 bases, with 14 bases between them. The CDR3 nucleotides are TGCGCCAGCAGCCAACAAGGAAACTCGGGTGAGCAGTTCTTC. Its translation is CASSQQGNSGEQFF.

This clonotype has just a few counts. The CDR3 sequence: CASTPRVLSFDTEAFF. For the CDR3, the DNA is TGCGCCAGCACCCCCCGGGTGTTGTCCTTCGACACTGAAGCTTTCTTT. V usage is TRBV5-1 and J usage is TRBJ1-1; D call uncertain. The CDR3 totals 16 residues. V shed 6 bases and J shed 3 bases, with 21 bases lying between them. Germline assignment: CDR1 SGHRS and CDR2 YFSETQ.